This T cell receptor (beta chain) comes out of a study of blood T cell repertoires in COVID-19 (dated by TCRdb to the early 2020s). The study in broad terms: Samples from collaborators originated in the United States, Italy and Spain and spanned both the acute and convalescent phases of COVID-19. A freely available public database, intended as a resource for researchers studying the immune response to SARS-CoV-2, is where the repertoires were released. Samples came from the ongoing ImmuneRACE study (first 160 participants) plus 1,254 subjects from 6 global collaborators. Where available, HLA class I and class II types were obtained from metadata supplied by the sample provider rather than from assay-based typing. Deeply sampled blood TCRbeta repertoires from subjects exposed to, actively infected with, or recovered from COVID-19 were included in the dataset. The sample metadata nearly always contained a de-identified subject ID, COVID-19 status, age in years and sex. The material from the prospective study consisted of cDNA or gDNA derived from T cells, B-cell-depleted T cells, or PBMCs. Beyond this particular receptor, the publication reports: The quantity of clinical and demographic metadata differed by source and by participant and was supplied without curation.

Whole blood was collected in K2EDTA tubes by collaborating institutions according to the institutions' own protocols. Collaborator samples were shipped for TCRbeta analysis as frozen whole blood, isolated PBMCs, or DNA extracted from either sample type. TCRbeta CDR3 regions were amplified from genomic DNA by means of the immunoSEQ Assay, a bias-controlled multiplex PCR. The authors' pipeline ran thus. Nucleated cell counts per sample were estimated from amplification of reference gene primers within the assay. To quantify the absolute abundance of each unique TCRbeta CDR3 rearrangement, sequence reads were collapsed and filtered. For each sample, productive Simpson clonality was calculated as the square root of Simpson's diversity index over productive rearrangements. TCRdb limited this immuneACCESS table to in-frame rearrangements with V and J called. A share of clones is missing; checked studies link under half to unresolved V genes, and the rest is unexplained. Clonal size and the V and J genes are those of that table, whereas D and trimming came from the DNA. This sample comprises 110,000 to 150,000 clones, 90% of them detected only once. The top ten constitute about 11% of the sample.

As to this clone: No antigen is known for it. Base qualities are not provided; no much larger clone lies one nucleotide away.

Clipping removes 4 bases from V and 5 bases from J, with 7 as the unmatched junction base count. The germline V gene yields SGHRS for CDR1 and YFSETQ for CDR2. CDR3 length: 14 amino acids, cysteine to phenylalanine. This entry keeps only the CDR3 DNA: 42 bases, framed from base 1. This TCR was sampled from a woman older than 75 with acute or convalescent COVID-19. The sample was peripheral blood. The chain is assembled from TRBV5-1 and TRBJ2-7; 9 nucleotides in the junction match TRBD1. The CDR3 corresponds to CASSPSTGGNEQYF. The DNA sequence is as follows: TGCGCCAGCAGCCCCTCGACAGGGGGGAACGAGCAGTACTTC.